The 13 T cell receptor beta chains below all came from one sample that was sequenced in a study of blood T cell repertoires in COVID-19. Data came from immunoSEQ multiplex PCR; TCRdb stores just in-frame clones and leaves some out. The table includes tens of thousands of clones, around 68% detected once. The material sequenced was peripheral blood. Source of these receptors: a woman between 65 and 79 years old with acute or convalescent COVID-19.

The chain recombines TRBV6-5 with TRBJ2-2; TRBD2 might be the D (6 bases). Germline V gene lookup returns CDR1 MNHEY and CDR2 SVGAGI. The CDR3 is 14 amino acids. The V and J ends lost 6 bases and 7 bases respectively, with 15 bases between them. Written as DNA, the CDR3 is TGTGCCAGCAGCGTTGAATGGCGGGGCGGGGAGCTGTTTTTT. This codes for CASSVEWRGGELFF.

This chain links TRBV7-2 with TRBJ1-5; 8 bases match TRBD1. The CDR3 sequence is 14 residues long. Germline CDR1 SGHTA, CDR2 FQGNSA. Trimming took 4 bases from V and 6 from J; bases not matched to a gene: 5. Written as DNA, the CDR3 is TGTGCCAGCAGCTCAGGACAGGGAAGTCAGCCCCAGCATTTT. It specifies CASSSGQGSQPQHF.

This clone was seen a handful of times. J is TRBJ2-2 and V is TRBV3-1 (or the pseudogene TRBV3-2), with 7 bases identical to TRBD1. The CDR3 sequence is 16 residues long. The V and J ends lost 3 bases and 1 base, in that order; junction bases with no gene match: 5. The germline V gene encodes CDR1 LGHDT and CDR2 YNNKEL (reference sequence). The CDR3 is CASSQGQGENTGELFF. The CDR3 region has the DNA TGTGCCAGCAGCCAGGGCCAGGGGGAGAACACCGGGGAGCTGTTTTTT.

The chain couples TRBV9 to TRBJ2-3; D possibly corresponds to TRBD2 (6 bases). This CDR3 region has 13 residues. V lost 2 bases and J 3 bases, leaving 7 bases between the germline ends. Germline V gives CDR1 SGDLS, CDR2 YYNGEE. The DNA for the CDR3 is TGTGCCAGCAGCGTCGGAGGGACAGATACGCAGTATTTT. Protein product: CASSVGGTDTQYF.

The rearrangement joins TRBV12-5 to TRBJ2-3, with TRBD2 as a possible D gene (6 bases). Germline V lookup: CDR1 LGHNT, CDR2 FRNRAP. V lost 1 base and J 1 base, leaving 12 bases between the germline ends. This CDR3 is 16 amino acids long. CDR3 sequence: CASGLGASSGTDTQYF. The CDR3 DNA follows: TGTGCTAGTGGTTTGGGGGCATCTAGCGGCACAGATACGCAGTATTTT. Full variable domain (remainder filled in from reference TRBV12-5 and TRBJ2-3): DARVTQTPRHKVTEMGQEVTMRCQPILGHNTVFWYRQTMMQGLELLAYFRNRAPLDDSGMPKDRFSAEMPDATLATLKIQPSEPRDSAVYFCASGLGASSGTDTQYFGPGTRLTVL.

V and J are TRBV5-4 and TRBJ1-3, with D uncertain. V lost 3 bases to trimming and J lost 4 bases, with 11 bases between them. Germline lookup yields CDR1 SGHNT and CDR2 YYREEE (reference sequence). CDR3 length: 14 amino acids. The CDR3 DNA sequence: TGTGCCAGCAGCTACGTAGCAACAGGAAACACCATATATTTT. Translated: CASSYVATGNTIYF. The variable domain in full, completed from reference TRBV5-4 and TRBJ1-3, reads ETGVTQSPTHLIKTRGQQVTLRCSSQSGHNTVSWYQQALGQGPQFIFQYYREEENGRGNFPPRFSGLQFPNYSSELNVNALELDDSALYLCASSYVATGNTIYFGEGSWLTVV.

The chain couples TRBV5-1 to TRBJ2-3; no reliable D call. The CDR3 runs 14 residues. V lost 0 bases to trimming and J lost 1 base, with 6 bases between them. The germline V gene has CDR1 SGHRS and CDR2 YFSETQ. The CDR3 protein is CASSLDAGTDTQYF. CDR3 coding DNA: TGCGCCAGCAGCTTGGATGCGGGCACAGATACGCAGTATTTT. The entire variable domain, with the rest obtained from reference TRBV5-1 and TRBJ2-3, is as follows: KAGVTQTPRYLIKTRGQQVTLSCSPISGHRSVSWYQQTPGQGLQFLFEYFSETQRNKGNFPGRFSGRQFSNSRSEMNVSTLELGDSALYLCASSLDAGTDTQYFGPGTRLTVL.

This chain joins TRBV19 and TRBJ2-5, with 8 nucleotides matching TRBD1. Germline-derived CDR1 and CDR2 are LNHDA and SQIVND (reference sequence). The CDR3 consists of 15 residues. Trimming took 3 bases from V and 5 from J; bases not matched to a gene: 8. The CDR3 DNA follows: TGTGCCAGTAGTATTACAACAGGGGGTTGGGAGACCCAGTACTTC. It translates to CASSITTGGWETQYF.

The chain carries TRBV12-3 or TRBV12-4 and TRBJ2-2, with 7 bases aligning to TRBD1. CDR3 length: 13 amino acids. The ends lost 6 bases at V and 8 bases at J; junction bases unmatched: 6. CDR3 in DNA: TGTGCCAGCAGCCAACAGGGGTGGGGGGAGCTGTTTTTT. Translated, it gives CASSQQGWGELFF.

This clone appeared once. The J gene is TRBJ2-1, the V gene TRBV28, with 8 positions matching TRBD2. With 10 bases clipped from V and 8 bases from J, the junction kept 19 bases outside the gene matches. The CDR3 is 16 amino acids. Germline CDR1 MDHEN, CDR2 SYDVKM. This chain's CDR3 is CATSTPLAAPADEQFF. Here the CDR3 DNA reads TGTGCCACAAGCACGCCACTAGCGGCCCCCGCGGATGAGCAGTTCTTC.

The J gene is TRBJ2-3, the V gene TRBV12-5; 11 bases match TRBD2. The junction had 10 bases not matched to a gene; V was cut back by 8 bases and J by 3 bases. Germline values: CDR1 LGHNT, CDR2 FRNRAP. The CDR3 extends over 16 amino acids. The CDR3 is CASSPEASGGTDTQYF. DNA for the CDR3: TGTGCTAGTTCTCCCGAGGCTAGCGGGGGGACAGATACGCAGTATTTT. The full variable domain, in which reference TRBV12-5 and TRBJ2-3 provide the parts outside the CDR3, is DARVTQTPRHKVTEMGQEVTMRCQPILGHNTVFWYRQTMMQGLELLAYFRNRAPLDDSGMPKDRFSAEMPDATLATLKIQPSEPRDSAVYFCASSPEASGGTDTQYFGPGTRLTVL.

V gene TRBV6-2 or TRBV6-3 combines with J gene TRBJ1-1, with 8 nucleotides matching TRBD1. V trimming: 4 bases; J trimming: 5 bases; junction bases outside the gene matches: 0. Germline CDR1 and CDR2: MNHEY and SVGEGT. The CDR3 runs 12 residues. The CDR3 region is CASSWTGTEAFF. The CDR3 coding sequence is TGTGCCAGCAGTTGGACAGGGACTGAAGCTTTCTTT.

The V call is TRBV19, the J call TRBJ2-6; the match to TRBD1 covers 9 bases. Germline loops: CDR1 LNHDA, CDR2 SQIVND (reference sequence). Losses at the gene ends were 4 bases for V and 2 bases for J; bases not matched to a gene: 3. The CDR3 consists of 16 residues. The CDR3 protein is CASSKGTGTGANVLTF. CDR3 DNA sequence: TGTGCCAGTAGTAAAGGGACAGGGACTGGGGCCAACGTCCTGACTTTC. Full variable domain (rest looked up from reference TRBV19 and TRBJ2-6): DGGITQSPKYLFRKEGQNVTLSCEQNLNHDAMYWYRQDPGQGLRLIYYSQIVNDFQKGDIAEGYSVSREKKESFPLTVTSAQKNPTAFYLCASSKGTGTGANVLTFGAGSRLTVL.